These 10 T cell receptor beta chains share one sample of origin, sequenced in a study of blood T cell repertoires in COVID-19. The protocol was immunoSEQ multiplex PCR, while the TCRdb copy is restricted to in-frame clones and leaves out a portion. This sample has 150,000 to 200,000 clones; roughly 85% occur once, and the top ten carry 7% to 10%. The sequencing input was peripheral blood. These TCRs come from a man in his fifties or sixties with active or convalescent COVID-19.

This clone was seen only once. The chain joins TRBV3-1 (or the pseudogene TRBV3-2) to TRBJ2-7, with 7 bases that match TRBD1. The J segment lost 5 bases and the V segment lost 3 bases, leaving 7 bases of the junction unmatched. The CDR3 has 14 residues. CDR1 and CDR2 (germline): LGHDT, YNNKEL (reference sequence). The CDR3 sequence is CASSHDRAVHEQYF. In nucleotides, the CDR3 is TGTGCCAGCAGCCACGACAGGGCGGTCCACGAGCAGTACTTC.

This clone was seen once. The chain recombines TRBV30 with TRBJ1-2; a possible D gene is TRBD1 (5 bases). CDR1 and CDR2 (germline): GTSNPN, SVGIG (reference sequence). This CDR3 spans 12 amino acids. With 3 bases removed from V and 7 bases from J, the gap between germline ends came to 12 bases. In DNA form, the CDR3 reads TGTGCCTGGAGGGTGGGGCTCGGTGGCTACACCTTC. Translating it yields CAWRVGLGGYTF. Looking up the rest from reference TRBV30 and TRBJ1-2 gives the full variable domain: SQTIHQWPATLVQPVGSPLSLECTVEGTSNPNLYWYRQAAGRGLQLLFYSVGIGQISSEVPQNLSASRPQDRQFILSSKKLLLSDSGFYLCAWRVGLGGYTFGSGTRLTVV.

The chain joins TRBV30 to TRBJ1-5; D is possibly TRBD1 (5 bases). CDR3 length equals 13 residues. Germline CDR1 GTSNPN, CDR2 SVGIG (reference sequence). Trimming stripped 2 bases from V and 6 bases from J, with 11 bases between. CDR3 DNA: TGTGCCTGGAGTACCCAGGGTGGTCAGCCCCAGCATTTT. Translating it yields CAWSTQGGQPQHF.

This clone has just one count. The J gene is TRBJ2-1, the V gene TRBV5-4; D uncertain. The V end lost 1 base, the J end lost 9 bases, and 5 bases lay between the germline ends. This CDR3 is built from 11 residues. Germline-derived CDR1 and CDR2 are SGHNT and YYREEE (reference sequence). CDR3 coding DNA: TGTGCCAGCAGCTTGTCAGGTGAGCAGTTCTTC. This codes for CASSLSGEQFF. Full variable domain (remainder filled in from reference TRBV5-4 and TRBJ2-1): ETGVTQSPTHLIKTRGQQVTLRCSSQSGHNTVSWYQQALGQGPQFIFQYYREEENGRGNFPPRFSGLQFPNYSSELNVNALELDDSALYLCASSLSGEQFFGPGTRLTVL.

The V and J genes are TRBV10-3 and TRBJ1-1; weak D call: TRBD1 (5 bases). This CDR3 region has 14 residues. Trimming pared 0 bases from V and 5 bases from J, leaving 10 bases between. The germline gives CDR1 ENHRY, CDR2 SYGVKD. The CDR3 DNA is TGTGCCATCAGTGAGTCTGGGGGGGGGACTGAAGCTTTCTTT. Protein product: CAISESGGGTEAFF.

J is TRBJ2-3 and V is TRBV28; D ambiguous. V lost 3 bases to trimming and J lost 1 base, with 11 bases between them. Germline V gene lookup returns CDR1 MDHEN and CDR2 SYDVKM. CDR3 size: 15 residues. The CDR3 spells CASSFALEGTDTQYF. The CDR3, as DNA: TGTGCCAGCAGTTTTGCTCTAGAAGGCACAGATACGCAGTATTTT.

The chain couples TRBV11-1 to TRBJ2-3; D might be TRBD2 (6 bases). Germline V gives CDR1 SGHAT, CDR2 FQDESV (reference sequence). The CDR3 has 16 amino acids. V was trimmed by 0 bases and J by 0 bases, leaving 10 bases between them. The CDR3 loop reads CASSLASGASTDTQYF. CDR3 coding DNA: TGTGCCAGCAGCTTAGCGTCGGGAGCTAGCACAGATACGCAGTATTTT.

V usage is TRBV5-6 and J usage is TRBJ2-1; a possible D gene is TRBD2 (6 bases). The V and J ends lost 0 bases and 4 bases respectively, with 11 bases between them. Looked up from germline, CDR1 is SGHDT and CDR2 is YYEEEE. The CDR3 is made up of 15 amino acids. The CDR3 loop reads CASSLGRDDYNEQFF. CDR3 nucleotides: TGTGCCAGCAGCTTGGGGAGGGACGATTACAATGAGCAGTTCTTC.

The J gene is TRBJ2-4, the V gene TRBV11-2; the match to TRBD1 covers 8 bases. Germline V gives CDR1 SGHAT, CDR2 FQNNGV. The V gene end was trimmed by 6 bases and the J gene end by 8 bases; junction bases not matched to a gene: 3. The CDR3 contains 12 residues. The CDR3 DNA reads TGTGCCAGCAGACCGACAGGGGACATTCAGTACTTC. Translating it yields CASRPTGDIQYF.

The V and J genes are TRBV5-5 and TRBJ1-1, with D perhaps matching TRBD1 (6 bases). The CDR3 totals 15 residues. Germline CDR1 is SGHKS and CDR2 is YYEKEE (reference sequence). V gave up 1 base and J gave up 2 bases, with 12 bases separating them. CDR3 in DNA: TGTGCCAGCAGCTTGTCTACAGGGTATAACACTGAAGCTTTCTTT. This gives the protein CASSLSTGYNTEAFF.